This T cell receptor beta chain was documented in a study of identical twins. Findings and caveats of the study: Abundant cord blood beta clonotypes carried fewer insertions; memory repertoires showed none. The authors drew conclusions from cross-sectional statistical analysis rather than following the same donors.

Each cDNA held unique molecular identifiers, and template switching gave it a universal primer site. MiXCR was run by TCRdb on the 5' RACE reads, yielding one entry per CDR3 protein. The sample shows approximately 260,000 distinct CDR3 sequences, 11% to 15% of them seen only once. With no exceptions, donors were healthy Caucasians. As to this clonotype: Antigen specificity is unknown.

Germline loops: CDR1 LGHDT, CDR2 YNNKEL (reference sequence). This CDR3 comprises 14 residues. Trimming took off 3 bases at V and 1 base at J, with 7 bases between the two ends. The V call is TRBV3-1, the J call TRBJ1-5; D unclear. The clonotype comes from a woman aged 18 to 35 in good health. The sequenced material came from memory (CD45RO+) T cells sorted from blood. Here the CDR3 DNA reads TGTGCCAGCAGCCAGGGTGGAAGCAATCAGCCCCAGCATTTT. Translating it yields CASSQGGSNQPQHF.